Listed below are T cell receptor beta chains from one sample, sequenced in a study of blood T cell repertoires in COVID-19. Produced via immunoSEQ multiplex PCR; TCRdb's table is partial and in-frame only. The sample lists around 170,000 clones, 70% to 90% occurring once. The sequencing sample was made of peripheral blood. Receptors were obtained from a woman in her 30s with acute or convalescent COVID-19. Each CDR3 is given with its conserved first and last residue. D genes are given only for firm matches. Not all rows give a size; the values are once, few, many and, for expanded clones, a class.

V,D,J,size,DNA,CDR3
TRBV7-9,-,TRBJ1-1,-,TGTGCCAGCAGCTTTTCGTTGAACACTGAAGCTTTCTTT,CASSFSLNTEAFF
TRBV5-1,TRBD1,TRBJ2-7,-,TGCGCCAGCAGCTCCGACAGGGACCAGTACTTC,CASSSDRDQYF
TRBV2,TRBD2,TRBJ2-1,-,TGTGCCAGCAAGACTAGCGGGACCTTTAATGAGCAGTTCTTC,CASKTSGTFNEQFF
TRBV7-9,TRBD2,TRBJ2-3,-,TGTGCCAGCAGCTCCACAGCGGGGAACACAGATACGCAGTATTTT,CASSSTAGNTDTQYF
TRBV7-2,-,TRBJ2-4,-,TGTGCCAGCAGCGTGGACTACGACAAAAACATTCAGTACTTC,CASSVDYDKNIQYF
TRBV29-1,TRBD1,TRBJ2-7,-,TGCAGCGTTGGCGTCGACAGGGGGGACCCCTACGAGCAGTACTTC,CSVGVDRGDPYEQYF
TRBV4-1,-,TRBJ1-5,-,TGCGCCAGCAGCCAAGAGGTCGGGTCGCCCCAGCATTTT,CASSQEVGSPQHF
TRBV6-6,-,TRBJ1-1,-,TGTGCCAGCAGCCCCAGGGTTGCAGCTTTCTTT,CASSPRVAAFF
TRBV5-4,-,TRBJ2-2,-,TGTGCCAGCAGCTTGGGCAGGGCGAACACCGGGGAGCTGTTTTTT,CASSLGRANTGELFF
TRBV18,-,TRBJ1-1,-,TGTGCCAGCTCGGGGGGGGAGGGCACTGAAGCTTTCTTT,CASSGGEGTEAFF
TRBV5-1,-,TRBJ1-1,-,TGCGCCAGCAGTGTGAACGGGGTAGGGAACACTGAAGCTTTCTTT,CASSVNGVGNTEAFF
TRBV24-1,TRBD1,TRBJ2-1,-,TGTGCCACCAGTGACCCAACAGGGGTCTTCTCCTACAATGAGCAGTTCTTC,CATSDPTGVFSYNEQFF
TRBV15,TRBD2,TRBJ2-3,-,TGTGCCACCAGCAGAGCGGGGCTAGCGGGAGGGGCAGATACGCAGTATTTT,CATSRAGLAGGADTQYF
TRBV30,-,TRBJ2-6,-,TGTGCCTGGAGTGCCGGCGTGAGGGCCGGGGCCAACGTCCTGACTTTC,CAWSAGVRAGANVLTF
TRBV19,-,TRBJ2-1,-,TGTGCCAGTAGTATAGCTCGAGTGAACAATGAGCAGTTCTTC,CASSIARVNNEQFF
TRBV11-2,-,TRBJ2-7,-,TGTGCCAGCAGCTTAGCCTCCGAGCAGTACTTC,CASSLASEQYF
TRBV5-1,TRBD1,TRBJ2-7,-,TGCGCCAGCAGCTTCGGGACAGGAGTCTACGAGCAGTACTTC,CASSFGTGVYEQYF
TRBV5-5,-,TRBJ2-7,-,TGTGCCAGCAGCTTGACAGGCTTATACGAGCAGTACTTC,CASSLTGLYEQYF
TRBV5-1,TRBD1,TRBJ1-1,once,TGCGCCAGCAGCTTCCGACAGGGTGACACTGAAGCTTTCTTT,CASSFRQGDTEAFF
TRBV3-1/TRBV3-2,TRBD1,TRBJ2-7,-,TGTGCCAGCAGCCCGACAGGGCTCTACGAGCAGTACTTC,CASSPTGLYEQYF
TRBV12-3/TRBV12-4,-,TRBJ2-7,-,TGTGCCACTCCCTACGAGCAGTACTTC,CATPYEQYF
TRBV20-1,-,TRBJ2-3,-,TGCAGTGCCCCTAGGCGTGATACGCAGTATTTT,CSAPRRDTQYF
TRBV2,-,TRBJ1-1,-,TGTGCCTGCCAGCAAGCAGGGAACACTGAAGCTTTCTTT,CACQQAGNTEAFF
TRBV20-1,TRBD1,TRBJ1-2,-,TGCAGTGCTAGTCTTGACAGGGTCTTC,CSASLDRVF
TRBV24-1,-,TRBJ2-2,-,TGTGCCACCAGTGAAACGGGACTCGTCAACGGGGAGCTGTTTTTT,CATSETGLVNGELFF
TRBV7-9,-,TRBJ2-2,few,TGTGCCAGCCTCGGGGGAGCCACCGGGGAGCTGTTTTTT,CASLGGATGELFF
TRBV9,-,TRBJ2-5,-,TGTGCCAGCAGCGGCCCGGGGGAGACCCAGTACTTC,CASSGPGETQYF
TRBV5-4,-,TRBJ1-5,few,TGTGCCAGCAGCTTGGACGGGAATCAGCCCCAGCATTTT,CASSLDGNQPQHF
TRBV3-1/TRBV3-2,-,TRBJ2-4,-,TGTGCCAGCAGCCACGAGGGGGTCAGGAACATTCAGTACTTC,CASSHEGVRNIQYF
TRBV7-9,TRBD1,TRBJ1-4,-,TGTGCCAGCAGCGTAGGGACAGGGGAAAAACTGTTTTTT,CASSVGTGEKLFF
TRBV6-5,-,TRBJ1-2,-,TGTGCCAGCACCAACGGAGGTAGCTACACCTTC,CASTNGGSYTF
TRBV2,TRBD1,TRBJ1-5,-,TGTGCCACCGCCGGGACAGGAGGCGATCAGCCCCAGCATTTT,CATAGTGGDQPQHF
TRBV10-3,-,TRBJ2-7,once,TGTGCCATCAGTCCACAAAATTACGAGCAGTACTTC,CAISPQNYEQYF
TRBV18,TRBD2,TRBJ2-7,once,TGTGCCAGCTCACCGGGACTAGCAGGGTACGAGCAGTACTTC,CASSPGLAGYEQYF
TRBV4-1,-,TRBJ1-2,-,TGCGCCAGCAGCCAACAAATCGGAGCCGAGACTGGGTATGGCTACACCTTC,CASSQQIGAETGYGYTF
TRBV10-1,-,TRBJ2-4,-,TGCGCCAGCAGTACGAGAGAGGAGCCTCAGTACTTC,CASSTREEPQYF
TRBV9,-,TRBJ2-6,-,TGTGCCAGCAGCGGGTCAGGGGGGTCTGGGGCCAACGTCCTGACTTTC,CASSGSGGSGANVLTF
TRBV3-1/TRBV3-2,-,TRBJ2-5,-,TGTGCCAGCAGCCATAAAGAGACCCAGTACTTC,CASSHKETQYF
TRBV7-7,-,TRBJ2-2,-,TGTGCTAGCAGCTCATTTGGGAGCACCGGGGAGCTGTTTTTT,CASSSFGSTGELFF
TRBV28,-,TRBJ2-1,-,TGTGCCAGCAAGGGGATCGTTCATGAGCAGTTCTTC,CASKGIVHEQFF
TRBV3-1/TRBV3-2,-,TRBJ2-7,-,TGTGCCAGCAGCCAATCTCGCGAGCAGTACTTC,CASSQSREQYF
TRBV27,TRBD2,TRBJ2-3,-,TGTGCCAGCACCCTGGGACTAGCGGGAGGGCAGCAGTATTTT,CASTLGLAGGQQYF
TRBV13,-,TRBJ2-5,-,TGTGCCAGCAGCGCGACTAGGATCGAGACCCAGTACTTC,CASSATRIETQYF
TRBV29-1,TRBD2,TRBJ2-5,-,TGCAGCGTGGCAACTAGCGCCCAAGAGACCCAGTACTTC,CSVATSAQETQYF
TRBV28,-,TRBJ1-2,-,TGTGCCAGCAGCCCACTGGGCGCCAGGGTTGTCTATGGCTACACCTTC,CASSPLGARVVYGYTF
TRBV6-5,TRBD2,TRBJ2-7,few,TGTGCCAGCAGTTACTCAACGGGGGGAATCTACGAGCAGTACTTC,CASSYSTGGIYEQYF
TRBV5-1,TRBD1,TRBJ2-3,once,TGCGCCAGCAGCAGGCTGACAGGGGGAGATACGCAGTATTTT,CASSRLTGGDTQYF
TRBV28,-,TRBJ1-3,-,TGTGCCAGCAGTTTGGTAGGGGCGTTAGGAAACACCATATATTTT,CASSLVGALGNTIYF
TRBV5-4,TRBD2,TRBJ2-1,-,TGTGCCAGCGGTTCCTCGGGCCCAAACGGCGGGAGGGGTAATCTTGAGCAGTTCTTC,CASGSSGPNGGRGNLEQFF
TRBV3-1/TRBV3-2,-,TRBJ2-1,-,TGTGCCAGCAGCACAGGGCGCTCCTACAATGAGCAGTTCTTC,CASSTGRSYNEQFF
TRBV5-1,-,TRBJ2-7,-,TGCGCCAGCAGCTACGGGACTCCGCCTACCGAGCAGTACTTC,CASSYGTPPTEQYF
TRBV30,TRBD2,TRBJ2-3,-,TGTGCCTGGAGCCTAAATAGCGGGAGGGCCTTAGATACGCAGTATTTT,CAWSLNSGRALDTQYF
TRBV24-1,-,TRBJ2-1,-,TGTGCCACCGCCAGGATGCATGAGCAGTTCTTC,CATARMHEQFF
TRBV7-9,-,TRBJ1-5,-,TGTGCCAGTCAAGGAGGGGATAATCAGCCCCAGCATTTT,CASQGGDNQPQHF
TRBV19,TRBD1,TRBJ2-1,-,TGTGCCAGTAGTATTGCCGGGACAGGGTTTGGGGACAATGAGCAGTTCTTC,CASSIAGTGFGDNEQFF
TRBV7-9,TRBD2,TRBJ2-1,-,TGTGCCAGCAGCTTATCTGTAGCGGGAGTGGTTGAGCAGTTCTTC,CASSLSVAGVVEQFF
TRBV11-3,-,TRBJ2-3,-,TGTGCCAGCAGCTTACAGGTATCTGGCACAGATACGCAGTATTTT,CASSLQVSGTDTQYF